This T cell receptor beta chain was documented in a study of vaccination and CD4 T cells after COVID-19. Study results and caveats: Spike mono-reactive status applied to 304 of 307 vaccine-specific clones in convalescent patients.

Notes on this clonotype: The antigen remains unidentified.

An Oncomine TCR Beta short-read assay was used to sequence the DNA from cultured CD4+ T cells. Investigators obtained genomic DNA by extraction from cultured CD4+ T cells. TCRdb redid the calling of the PCR reads with MiXCR, one entry per CDR3 protein. The sample includes fewer than 13,000 distinct CDR3 sequences, about a third seen only once; the top ten take 7.5% to 10%. The CDR3 has 15 residues. Germline V CDR1 and CDR2: LGHNA, YSLEER. V dropped 0 bases and J dropped 4 bases, with 12 bases sitting between them. Treatment here: approximately 11-day PBMC culture with coronavirus spike peptide pools or control peptides (ViraFEST assay).

The J gene is TRBJ2-5, the V gene TRBV4-3; D remains unclear. This sequence was found in a human donor who had recovered from COVID-19. Sequencing input: CD4+ T cells from blood, cultured in vitro. In DNA, the CDR3 is TGCGCCAGCAGCCAAGATCACCGGCGTGCAGAGACCCAGTACTTC. It specifies CASSQDHRRAETQYF.